The 22 T cell receptor beta chains below were found in one sample sequenced in a study of shared clonotypes between healthy human individuals. The data were produced by immunoSEQ multiplex PCR, yet TCRdb's version contains in-frame clones alone and is incomplete. The sample includes 450,000 to 500,000 clones, roughly 80% of them seen just once. Sequencing input: PBMCs. Source of these receptors: a woman aged 40 to 49 in good health. Some clones in this sample may be carry-over from other donors' samples.

With respect to this clone: The same CDR3 is also encoded by other DNA sequences in this sample. V usage is TRBV28 and J usage is TRBJ2-7; unclear D gene. Germline-derived CDR1 and CDR2 are MDHEN and SYDVKM. This CDR3 region has 11 residues. Trimming left V 2 bases short and J 7 bases short, with 6 bases between. The CDR3 coding sequence is TGTGCCAGCAGTTTAAATGGGGAGCAGTACTTC. This sequence encodes CASSLNGEQYF.

This clone was seen just once. The V call is TRBV6-1, the J call TRBJ2-5; weak D call: TRBD1 (6 bases). The CDR3 has 14 residues. CDR1 is MNHNS, CDR2 SASEGT, per germline. V gave up 5 bases and J gave up 5 bases, with 15 bases separating them. The CDR3 DNA is TGTGCCAGCAGTCCCACAGGGTTCGGGGAGACCCAGTACTTC. This encodes CASSPTGFGETQYF.

This clone was seen more than once but under ten times. CDR3 in amino acids: CASSSQMNTEAFF. In nucleotides, the CDR3 is TGTGCCAGCAGCTCACAGATGAACACTGAAGCTTTCTTT. The gene calls are TRBV7-9 and TRBJ1-1; D call uncertain. The length of the CDR3 is 13 residues. CDR1 is SEHNR and CDR2 is FQNEAQ in the germline V gene (reference sequence). Trimming removed 4 bases from V and 0 bases from J, with 6 bases in between.

This clone was picked up a small number of times. The chain joins TRBV11-2 to TRBJ2-5, with 9 bases that match TRBD1. Germline trimming cut 5 bases from V and 1 base from J; bases unmatched to any gene: 2. Germline assignment: CDR1 SGHAT and CDR2 FQNNGV. CDR3 length: 14 residues. The chain's CDR3 is CASSQQGAQETQYF. CDR3 coding DNA: TGTGCCAGCAGCCAACAGGGGGCCCAAGAGACCCAGTACTTC.

This clone was picked up one time. The chain is built from TRBV10-2 and TRBJ1-5; D is unclear. Germline CDR1 reads WSHSY; CDR2 reads SAAADI. The V gene lost 2 bases and the J gene lost 5 bases, with 10 bases spanning the gap. This CDR3 region has 14 residues. The CDR3 protein is CASSEHPRDQPQHF. The CDR3 DNA follows: TGCGCCAGCAGTGAGCATCCCCGGGATCAGCCCCAGCATTTT.

Worth noting for this clone: This is likely an artifact of a read error, given a far larger clone one base away. V usage is TRBV28 and J usage is TRBJ1-5, with TRBD1 matching 7 bases. The length of the CDR3 is 15 residues. Germline CDR1 is MDHEN and CDR2 is SYDVKM. The CDR3 sequence is CDSSRVDRDHQPQHF. Written as DNA, the CDR3 is TGTGACAGCAGTCGGGTTGACAGGGACCATCAGCCCCAGCATTTT.

V gene TRBV4-3 combines with J gene TRBJ1-5; 8 nucleotides align to TRBD1. Germline V gene sequence: CDR1 LGHNA, CDR2 YSLEER. Trimming cost V 0 bases and J 2 bases; bases outside gene matches: 0. The length of the CDR3 is 15 residues. In DNA, the CDR3 is TGCGCCAGCAGCCAAGAGACAGGGGGCAATCAGCCCCAGCATTTT. Protein product: CASSQETGGNQPQHF.

The chain combines TRBV27 with TRBJ2-7; TRBD1 matches at 10 bases. The CDR3 is 15 amino acids. V shed 6 bases, J shed 2 bases, and the junction held 7 bases outside the gene matches. CDR1 is MNHEY, CDR2 SMNVEV, per germline (reference sequence). The CDR3 DNA is TGTGCCAGCAGCCGAAGTGGGACAGGGGCCTACGAGCAGTACTTC. Translation: CASSRSGTGAYEQYF.

This chain joins TRBV5-5 and TRBJ2-5, with a weak D call TRBD1 (6 bases). The last part of the DNA fits TRBJ2-7 better; the J call may be wrong. The CDR3 extends over 14 amino acids. Germline CDR1 SGHKS, CDR2 YYEKEE (reference sequence). CDR3 sequence (DNA): TGTGCCAGCAGCTTGCGACGACAGGCCTACGAGCAGTACTTC. Its translation: CASSLRRQAYEQYF.

The rearrangement uses TRBV5-1 and TRBJ2-3; TRBD1 might be the D (7 bases). Trimming left V 6 bases short and J 0 bases short, with 11 bases between. Germline V lookup: CDR1 SGHRS, CDR2 YFSETQ. The CDR3 has 14 residues. The CDR3, as DNA: TGCGCCAGCAAGGAGGGGGCGAGCACAGATACGCAGTATTTT. Translating gives CASKEGASTDTQYF.

With respect to this clone: A far larger clone is one base from this, pointing to a likely read error. A read error is likely, as this CDR3 ends without the conserved phenylalanine or tryptophan. V gene TRBV10-3 combines with J gene TRBJ1-1; the D gene is possibly TRBD1 (6 bases). V gave up 10 bases and J gave up 1 base, with 19 bases separating them. From germline, CDR1 is ENHRY and CDR2 SYGVKD. The CDR3 is 15 amino acids. The CDR3 loop is CASIQGRGWNTEAFL. The CDR3 DNA reads as TGTGCCAGTATACAGGGTCGAGGATGGAACACTGAAGCTTTCCTT.

This clone was detected only a few times. With only one base between it and a far larger clone, this is likely a read error. The same CDR3 also results from other DNA sequences found in this sample. The rearrangement joins TRBV18 to TRBJ1-2, with unresolved D. The CDR3 runs to 12 residues. Germline-derived CDR1 and CDR2 are KGHSH and LQKENI. V gave up 4 bases and J gave up 1 base, with 4 bases separating them. The CDR3 loop reads CASSLDNYGYTF. The CDR3 DNA follows: TGTGCCAGCTCACTAGATAACTATGGCTACACCTTC.

Details on this clone: This may be a read error: a much more frequent sequence differs by one nucleotide. The rearrangement links TRBV11-2 to TRBJ2-5; 12 nucleotides line up with TRBD2. CDR1 is SGHAT, CDR2 FQNNGV, per germline. This CDR3 is built from 19 residues. This chain's CDR3 is CASSLRGPRTSGTRETRYF. The CDR3 nucleotides read TGTGCCAGCAGCTTAAGGGGCCCCCGGACTAGCGGGACTCGAGAGACCCGGTACTTC.

On this clone itself: A far bigger clonotype differs at one base, so this is likely a read error. Other nucleotide sequences in the sample specify the same CDR3. The chain links TRBV30 to TRBJ2-7; D gene uncertain. The germline gives CDR1 GTSNPN, CDR2 SVGIG (reference sequence). This CDR3 has 11 amino acids. DNA of the CDR3: TGCGCCTGGAGTACCTACGACGAGCAGTACTTC. This translates into CAWSTYDEQYF.

The chain has TRBV5-6 and TRBJ1-2, with a weak D call TRBD1 (5 bases). The V end was cut by 4 bases, the J end by 4 bases, with 20 bases between. Germline loops: CDR1 SGHDT, CDR2 YYEEEE. The CDR3 sequence is 16 residues long. The CDR3 coding sequence is TGTGCCAGCAGCCCGCTAGGGACCGTCGATGGCTATGGCTACACCTTC. Amino acid sequence: CASSPLGTVDGYGYTF.

About this clone: A much larger clonotype is one base distant, so this may be a read error. This rearrangement joins TRBV6-1 to TRBJ2-3; TRBD1 agrees at 9 bases. The ends lost 2 bases at V and 1 base at J; junction bases unmatched: 7. The CDR3 runs 17 residues. Germline values: CDR1 MNHNS, CDR2 SASEGT. CDR3 region: CASSEPYRGLRTDTQYF. DNA for the CDR3: TGTGCCAGCAGTGAACCGTACAGGGGGCTTCGCACAGATACGCAGTATTTT.

Points on this clone: In this CDR3 the conserved last residue, phenylalanine or tryptophan, is missing, so a read error is likely. The DNA is omitted, as the CDR3 cannot be located on it reliably, and the CDR3 follows TCRdb's listing. Other DNA sequences from this sample encode an identical CDR3 as well. The chain uses TRBV30 and TRBJ2-2; the D call TRBD2 from the table was never checked on the DNA. With termini counted, the CDR3 has 15 amino acids. The V gene's germline CDR1 is GTSNPN and CDR2 SVGIG (reference sequence). The CDR3 protein is CAWSLGRVDTGELFL.

This clone appeared a few times. With a far larger clone one base away, a read error is the likely cause. V gene TRBV25-1 combines with J gene TRBJ2-5; D is perhaps TRBD1 (6 bases). Trimming cost V 3 bases and J 1 base, with 9 bases left between them. The CDR3 sequence is 14 residues long. Germline CDR1 and CDR2: MGHDK and SYGVNS. CDR3 in DNA: TGTGCCAGCAGTGATCTGGACAGCCAAGAGACCCAGTACTTC. Protein product: CASSDLDSQETQYF. Variable domain in full (rest from reference TRBV25-1 and TRBJ2-5): EADIYQTPRYLVIGTGKKITLECSQTMGHDKMYWYQQDPGMELHLIHYSYGVNSTEKGDLSSESTVSRIRTEHFPLTLESARPSHTSQYLCASSDLDSQETQYFGPGTRLLVL.

This clone was counted a few times. CDR3 amino acids: CASSVDWGRSYEQYF. CDR3 bases: TGTGCCAGCAGCGTAGACTGGGGGAGGTCCTACGAGCAGTACTTC. The V gene is TRBV9, the J gene TRBJ2-7; tentatively, D is TRBD2 (6 bases). CDR1 SGDLS and CDR2 YYNGEE come from the germline V gene. The CDR3 loop spans 15 amino acids. V lost 0 bases, J lost 1 base, and 11 bases lay in between.

The chain employs TRBV27 and TRBJ2-5, with a tentative D call TRBD2 (6 bases). The CDR3 has 13 residues. CDR1 and CDR2 from the germline V gene are MNHEY and SMNVEV (reference sequence). V lost 6 bases and J lost 0, with 8 bases in between. Here the CDR3 reads CASSRDYQETQYF. For the CDR3, the DNA is TGTGCCAGCAGCAGGGACTACCAAGAGACCCAGTACTTC.

The chain links TRBV28 to TRBJ1-1; TRBD1 might be the D (6 bases). The germline gives CDR1 MDHEN, CDR2 SYDVKM. Between the trimmed V and J ends, which lost 4 bases and 0 bases, there was a span of 12 bases. CDR3 length: 15 residues. The CDR3 here is CASSSPGAMNTEAFF. The CDR3 region has the DNA TGTGCCAGCAGTTCTCCAGGGGCCATGAACACTGAAGCTTTCTTT.

Concerning this clone itself: Relative to the germline gene, one junction end is altered; a read error may explain this. The chain combines TRBV28 with TRBJ2-7, with 7 bases lining up with TRBD1. This CDR3 region has 14 residues. Germline-derived CDR1 and CDR2 are MDHEN and SYDVKM. CDR3 loop: CASSTNRRTGRYCF. Here the CDR3 DNA reads TGTGCCAGCAGCACGAATAGACGGACAGGTCGCTATTGCTTC.